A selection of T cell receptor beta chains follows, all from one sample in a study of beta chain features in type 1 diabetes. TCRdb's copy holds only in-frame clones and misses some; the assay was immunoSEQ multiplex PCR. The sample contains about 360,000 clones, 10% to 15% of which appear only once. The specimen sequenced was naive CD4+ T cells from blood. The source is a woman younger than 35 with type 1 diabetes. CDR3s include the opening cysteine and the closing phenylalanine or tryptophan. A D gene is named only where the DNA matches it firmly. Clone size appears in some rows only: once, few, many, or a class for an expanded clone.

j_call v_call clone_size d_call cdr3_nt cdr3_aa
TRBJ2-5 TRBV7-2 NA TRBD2 TGTGCCAGCGGCTGGCGGCTAGCGGGGGTCCAAGAGACCCAGTACTTC CASGWRLAGVQETQYF
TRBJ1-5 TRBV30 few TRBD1 TGTGCCTGCTCGCCCGGACAGGGCAATCAGCCCCAGCATTTT CACSPGQGNQPQHF
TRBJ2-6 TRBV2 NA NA TGTGCCAGCAGTTCCGGGATCTCTGGGGCCAACGTCCTGACTTTC CASSSGISGANVLTF
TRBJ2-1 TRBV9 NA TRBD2 TGTGCCAGCAGCGAGCGGGGATTGCGGGTGGATGAGCAGTTCTTC CASSERGLRVDEQFF
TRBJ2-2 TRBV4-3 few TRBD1 TGCGCCAGCAGCCGATTACCTGTACAGGGGGGGAACACCGGGGAGCTGTTTTTT CASSRLPVQGGNTGELFF
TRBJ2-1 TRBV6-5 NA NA TGTGCCAGCACTTTCACGGGAGAGCAGTTCTTC CASTFTGEQFF
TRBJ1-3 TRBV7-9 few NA TGTGCCAGCAGCTTAGCCGGGAACACCATATATTTT CASSLAGNTIYF
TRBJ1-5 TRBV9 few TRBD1 TGTGCCAGCAGCGCCGGGACAGGGAATCAGCCCCAGCATTTT CASSAGTGNQPQHF
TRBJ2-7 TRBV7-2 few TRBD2 TGTGCCAGCAGCTCCGGACTAGCGGGAGGGCCTCACGAGCAGTACTTC CASSSGLAGGPHEQYF
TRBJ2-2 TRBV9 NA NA TGTGCCAGCAGCGTCTCGACTCCGAACACCGGGGAGCTGTTTTTT CASSVSTPNTGELFF
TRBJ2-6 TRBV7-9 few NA TGTGCCAGCAGCTTCGGACAGTCTGGGGCCAACGTCCTGACTTTC CASSFGQSGANVLTF